This record concerns one T cell receptor (beta chain) sequence. Sequenced by immunoSEQ multiplex PCR; TCRdb stores in-frame clones only, minus some. The top ten clones hold roughly 4% of a sample with around 140,000 clones, 84% of them seen once. The entry originates in a study of blood T cell repertoires in COVID-19. With V trimmed by 4 bases and J by 6 bases, 4 bases remained unmatched. The germline V gene has CDR1 PRHDT and CDR2 FYEKMQ (reference sequence). The CDR3 sequence is 15 residues long. The source of this sequence is a man aged 50 to 60 in a cohort exposed to, infected with or recovered from COVID-19 (not recorded which). The sequenced material came from PBMCs or T cells enriched from blood (not recorded which). The V and J genes are TRBV13 and TRBJ2-1, with 12 bases that match TRBD2. The CDR3 loop is CASSWTSGIFNEQFF. In DNA, the CDR3 is TGTGCCAGCAGCTGGACTAGCGGGATATTCAATGAGCAGTTCTTC.